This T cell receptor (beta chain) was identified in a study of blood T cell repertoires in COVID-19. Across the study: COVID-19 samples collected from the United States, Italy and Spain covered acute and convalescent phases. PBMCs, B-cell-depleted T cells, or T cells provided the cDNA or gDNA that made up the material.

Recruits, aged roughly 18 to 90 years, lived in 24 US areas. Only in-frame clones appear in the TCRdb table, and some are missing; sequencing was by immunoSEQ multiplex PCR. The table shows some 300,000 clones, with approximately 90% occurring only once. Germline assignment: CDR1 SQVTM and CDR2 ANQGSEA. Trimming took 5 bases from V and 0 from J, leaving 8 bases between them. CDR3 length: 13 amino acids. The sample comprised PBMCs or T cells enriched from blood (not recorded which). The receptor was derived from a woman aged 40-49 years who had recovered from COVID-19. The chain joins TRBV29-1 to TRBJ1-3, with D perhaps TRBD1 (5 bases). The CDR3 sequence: CSVIRDSGNTIYF. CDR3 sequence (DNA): TGCAGCGTTATCAGGGACTCTGGAAACACCATATATTTT.